Listed below are T cell receptor beta chains from one sample, sequenced in a study of post-analysis software for immune sequencing data. TCRdb recomputed calls from the PCR reads with MiXCR, one row per CDR3 protein. The sample consists of more than 450,000 distinct CDR3 sequences, around a third of them appearing once. Sequenced material: blood. These receptors all stem from a girl aged 2 to 17 with multiple sclerosis. CDR3s include the opening cysteine and the closing phenylalanine or tryptophan. A D gene is named only where the DNA matches it firmly. A clone size is listed for some rows: how often the clone was seen (once, few, many), or a class if it is expanded.

clone_size	d_call	cdr3_length	v_call	j_call	cdr3_aa	cdr3_nt
NA	NA	11	TRBV27	TRBJ2-7	CASMEGREQYF	TGTGCCAGCATGGAAGGGAGGGAGCAGTACTTC
NA	NA	13	TRBV20-1	TRBJ2-7	CSVYGVRDYEQYF	TGCAGTGTTTATGGCGTCAGGGACTACGAGCAGTACTTC
NA	TRBD2	15	TRBV2	TRBJ2-3	CASRPSGGAGDTQYF	TGTGCCAGCAGACCAAGCGGGGGGGCGGGAGATACGCAGTATTTT
NA	TRBD2	16	TRBV20-1	TRBJ2-3	CSARDRGGTSTDTQYF	TGCAGTGCTAGAGATCGGGGGGGGACTAGCACAGATACGCAGTATTTT
few	NA	12	TRBV20-1	TRBJ2-7	CSATPLRYEQYF	TGCAGTGCCACACCCCTCCGATACGAGCAGTACTTC
NA	NA	15	TRBV7-3	TRBJ2-3	CASSPGDHYPDTQYF	TGTGCCAGCAGCCCCGGGGACCACTACCCGGATACGCAGTATTTT
NA	TRBD1	15	TRBV7-2	TRBJ2-5	CASSWDRGRGETQYF	TGTGCCAGCAGCTGGGACAGGGGGCGCGGAGAGACCCAGTACTTC
NA	NA	14	TRBV7-6	TRBJ2-3	CASSLDPGPDTQYF	TGTGCCAGCAGCTTAGACCCGGGCCCGGATACGCAGTATTTT
NA	NA	13	TRBV29-1	TRBJ1-1	CSVATRTNTEAFF	TGCAGCGTTGCGACACGGACCAACACTGAAGCTTTCTTT
NA	NA	16	TRBV3-1	TRBJ2-3	CASSQETGVSTDTQYF	TGTGCCAGCAGCCAAGAAACGGGGGTTAGCACAGATACGCAGTATTTT
NA	NA	15	TRBV6-2/TRBV6-3	TRBJ1-2	CASSRGPRINYGYTF	TGTGCCAGCAGTCGTGGACCGCGCATCAACTATGGCTACACCTTC
NA	TRBD1	16	TRBV4-1	TRBJ2-5	CASSEARDRGSETQYF	TGCGCCAGCAGCGAAGCCCGTGACAGGGGGTCGGAGACCCAGTACTTC
NA	TRBD1	14	TRBV5-1	TRBJ1-5	CASSVDRASYPQHF	TGCGCCAGCAGCGTGGACAGGGCATCATACCCCCAGCATTTT
NA	NA	14	TRBV20-1	TRBJ2-3	CSASPSGEGGTQYF	TGCAGTGCTAGTCCCTCAGGAGAGGGGGGTACGCAGTATTTT
NA	NA	12	TRBV28	TRBJ2-5	CASSPPVETQYF	TGTGCCAGCAGTCCTCCCGTAGAGACCCAGTACTTC
NA	TRBD1	13	TRBV6-6	TRBJ1-2	CAISTGTGNGYTF	TGTGCCATCTCAACCGGGACAGGGAATGGCTACACCTTC
NA	TRBD1	16	TRBV10-3	TRBJ1-2	CAISDNDREVNYGYTF	TGTGCCATCAGCGACAACGACAGGGAAGTAAACTATGGCTACACCTTC
NA	TRBD2	19	TRBV2	TRBJ2-5	CASSAGRGLAGGSEETQYF	TGTGCCAGCAGTGCGGGGCGTGGTCTAGCGGGGGGTTCGGAAGAGACCCAGTACTTC
NA	NA	15	TRBV20-1	TRBJ2-7	CSASSTKGGYYEQYF	TGCAGTGCTAGTTCTACAAAGGGGGGGTACTACGAGCAGTACTTC
NA	NA	14	TRBV9	TRBJ1-1	CASSLATVGTEAFF	TGTGCCAGCAGCTTAGCGACGGTGGGCACTGAAGCTTTCTTT
NA	NA	17	TRBV4-1	TRBJ2-3	CASSQDLRGTYTDTQYF	TGCGCCAGCAGCCAAGATCTCCGGGGGACTTACACAGATACGCAGTATTTT
few	TRBD1	14	TRBV20-1	TRBJ2-7	CSARAGQATNEQYF	TGCAGTGCTAGGGCGGGACAGGCCACCAACGAGCAGTACTTC
few	TRBD1	15	TRBV24-1	TRBJ2-5	CATSRRDRGKETQYF	TGTGCCACCAGTCGCCGGGACAGGGGTAAAGAGACCCAGTACTTC
NA	NA	12	TRBV12-5	TRBJ2-3	CASAPDRDTQYF	TGTGCTAGTGCCCCCGACAGAGATACGCAGTATTTT
NA	NA	13	TRBV4-1	TRBJ1-1	CASSPGRTTEAFF	TGCGCCAGCAGCCCCGGCCGGACGACTGAAGCTTTCTTT
NA	NA	15	TRBV5-1	TRBJ1-2	CASSLEDSGAYGYTF	TGCGCCAGCAGCTTGGAGGACTCAGGTGCCTATGGCTACACCTTC
once	NA	15	TRBV7-8	TRBJ2-3	CASSSGTQLTDTQYF	TGTGCCAGCAGCTCCGGGACCCAACTCACAGATACGCAGTATTTT
few	NA	13	TRBV5-1	TRBJ1-1	CASKEGMNTEAFF	TGCGCCAGCAAAGAGGGCATGAACACTGAAGCTTTCTTT
NA	NA	16	TRBV10-1	TRBJ2-3	CASSEMGGGPTDTQYF	TGCGCCAGCAGTGAGATGGGCGGGGGCCCCACAGATACGCAGTATTTT
NA	NA	15	TRBV9	TRBJ2-7	CASSVGRAPTYEQYF	TGTGCCAGCAGCGTGGGTCGGGCGCCGACCTACGAGCAGTACTTC
few	TRBD1	13	TRBV29-1	TRBJ2-7	CSTGQPGYYEQYF	TGCAGCACGGGACAGCCAGGGTACTACGAGCAGTACTTC
few	NA	17	TRBV6-1	TRBJ2-5	CASRALFNRAPQETQYF	TGTGCCAGCAGGGCACTATTCAACAGGGCCCCCCAAGAGACCCAGTACTTC
NA	TRBD2	13	TRBV20-1	TRBJ2-7	CSASREEVYEQYF	TGCAGTGCATCACGGGAGGAAGTCTACGAGCAGTACTTC
NA	TRBD2	18	TRBV20-1	TRBJ2-1	CSARTSGGNMSSYNEQFF	TGCAGTGCTAGGACTAGCGGGGGGAATATGAGCTCCTACAATGAGCAGTTCTTC
NA	TRBD1	17	TRBV4-1	TRBJ2-7	CASSRSPPGQGSYEQYF	TGCGCCAGCAGCCGCTCTCCCCCGGGACAGGGCTCCTACGAGCAGTACTTC
few	TRBD1	16	TRBV18	TRBJ2-7	CASSLRIDQGAYEQYF	TGTGCCAGCTCGCTCCGAATTGACCAGGGGGCCTACGAGCAGTACTTC
NA	NA	14	TRBV9	TRBJ2-1	CASSVEDRNNEQFF	TGTGCCAGCAGCGTGGAAGACCGCAACAATGAGCAGTTCTTC
few	TRBD1	15	TRBV5-1	TRBJ1-4	CASSGGTALNEKLFF	TGCGCCAGCAGCGGCGGGACAGCCCTTAATGAAAAACTGTTTTTT
few	NA	15	TRBV20-1	TRBJ2-3	CSALLGGEGEDTQYF	TGCAGTGCTCTACTAGGGGGGGAAGGGGAAGATACGCAGTATTTT
few	NA	15	TRBV9	TRBJ2-5	CASSVLSGPQETQYF	TGTGCCAGCAGCGTACTATCGGGGCCCCAAGAGACCCAGTACTTC
many	NA	15	TRBV3-1	TRBJ1-2	CASSLKDGRGFGYTF	TGTGCCAGCAGCTTAAAGGACGGCCGGGGCTTTGGCTACACCTTC
few	TRBD1	15	TRBV4-1	TRBJ1-2	CASSQVGRDSPGYTF	TGCGCCAGCAGCCAAGTTGGCCGGGACAGTCCGGGCTACACCTTC
NA	NA	13	TRBV20-1	TRBJ2-3	CSARSGTSDTQYF	TGCAGTGCTAGGTCGGGTACCTCAGATACGCAGTATTTT
NA	TRBD1	14	TRBV6-6	TRBJ1-1	CASRWTGGDTEAFF	TGCGCCAGCAGGTGGACAGGGGGTGACACTGAAGCTTTCTTT
NA	NA	14	TRBV7-2	TRBJ2-1	CASSAGRELNEQFF	TGTGCCAGCAGCGCAGGTCGCGAACTGAATGAGCAGTTCTTC
many	TRBD1	12	TRBV12-3/TRBV12-4	TRBJ2-7	CASSPTGDEQYF	TGTGCCAGCTCACCGACAGGGGACGAGCAGTACTTC
NA	NA	14	TRBV7-8	TRBJ1-6	CASSPDRWNSPLHF	TGTGCCAGCAGCCCCGACAGGTGGAATTCACCCCTCCACTTT
NA	NA	14	TRBV29-1	TRBJ1-2	CSVVHRSGPRGYTF	TGCAGCGTTGTGCACCGGTCGGGGCCTCGGGGCTACACCTTC
few	TRBD2	15	TRBV15	TRBJ2-7	CATSREPAGLYEQYF	TGTGCCACCAGCAGAGAGCCAGCGGGGCTTTACGAGCAGTACTTC
NA	TRBD2	15	TRBV7-2	TRBJ2-7	CASSANSGATYEQYF	TGTGCCAGCAGCGCCAATAGCGGGGCCACGTACGAGCAGTACTTC
NA	NA	12	TRBV18	TRBJ1-5	CASSQRDQPQHF	TGTGCCAGCTCACAAAGGGACCAGCCCCAGCATTTT
few	NA	14	TRBV9	TRBJ2-3	CASSIDRTSDTQYF	TGTGCCAGCAGCATCGACAGGACGTCCGATACGCAGTATTTT